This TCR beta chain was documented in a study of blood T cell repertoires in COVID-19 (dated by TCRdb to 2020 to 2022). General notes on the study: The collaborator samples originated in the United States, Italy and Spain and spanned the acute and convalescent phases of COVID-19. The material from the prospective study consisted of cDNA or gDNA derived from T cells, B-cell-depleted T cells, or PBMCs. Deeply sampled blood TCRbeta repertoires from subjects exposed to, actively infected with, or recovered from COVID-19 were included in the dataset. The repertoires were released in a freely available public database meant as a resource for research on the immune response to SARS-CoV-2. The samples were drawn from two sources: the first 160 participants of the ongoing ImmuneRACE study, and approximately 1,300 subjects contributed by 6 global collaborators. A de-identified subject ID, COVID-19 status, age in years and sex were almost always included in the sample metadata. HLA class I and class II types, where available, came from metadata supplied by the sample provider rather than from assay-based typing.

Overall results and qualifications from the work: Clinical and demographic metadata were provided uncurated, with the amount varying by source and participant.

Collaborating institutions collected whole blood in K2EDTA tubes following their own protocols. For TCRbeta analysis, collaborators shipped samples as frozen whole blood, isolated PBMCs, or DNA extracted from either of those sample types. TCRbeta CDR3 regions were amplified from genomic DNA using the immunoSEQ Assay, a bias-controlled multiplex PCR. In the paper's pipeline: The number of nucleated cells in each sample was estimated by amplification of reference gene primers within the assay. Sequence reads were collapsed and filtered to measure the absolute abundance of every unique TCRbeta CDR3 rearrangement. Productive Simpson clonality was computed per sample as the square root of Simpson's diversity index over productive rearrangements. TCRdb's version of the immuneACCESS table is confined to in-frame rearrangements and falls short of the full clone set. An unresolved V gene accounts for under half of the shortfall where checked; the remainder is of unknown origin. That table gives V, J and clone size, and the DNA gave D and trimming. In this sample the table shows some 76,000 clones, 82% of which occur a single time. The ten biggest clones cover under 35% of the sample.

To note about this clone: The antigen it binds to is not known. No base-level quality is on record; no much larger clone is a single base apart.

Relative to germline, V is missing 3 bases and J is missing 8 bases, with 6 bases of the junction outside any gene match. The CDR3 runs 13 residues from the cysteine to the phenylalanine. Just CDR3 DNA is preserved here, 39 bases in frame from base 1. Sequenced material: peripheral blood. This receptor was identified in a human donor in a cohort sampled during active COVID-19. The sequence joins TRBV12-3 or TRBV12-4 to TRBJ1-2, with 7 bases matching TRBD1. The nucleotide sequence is TGTGCCAGCAGTTTCGGCAGGGGGAGCGGCTACACCTTC. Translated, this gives CASSFGRGSGYTF.